Following are 18 T cell receptor beta chains from one sample sequenced in a study of yellow fever vaccine responses in identical twins. A single record per CDR3 protein comes from TCRdb applying MiXCR to the RT-PCR reads. The sample shows about 11,000 distinct CDR3 sequences, around 77% of them seen only once. Specimen: T cells from blood (PBMCs), unsorted or a sorted subset (not recorded which), collected before or after yellow fever vaccination (not recorded which). The receptors originated from a woman aged 18 to 35 who received the yellow fever vaccine.

The rearrangement links TRBV11-1 to TRBJ1-3, with D tentatively TRBD1 (6 bases). Trimming took off 6 bases at V and 4 bases at J, with 16 bases between the two ends. Germline assignment: CDR1 SGHAT and CDR2 FQDESV (reference sequence). CDR3 size: 15 residues. CDR3 sequence: CASSSGGGQGNTIYF. In DNA form, the CDR3 reads TGTGCCAGCAGTTCCGGGGGCGGCCAGGGAAACACCATATATTTT.

The chain is built from TRBV19 and TRBJ2-7, with 10 bases matching TRBD1. Germline trimming cut 5 bases from V and 3 bases from J; bases unmatched to any gene: 4. The germline gives CDR1 LNHDA, CDR2 SQIVND (reference sequence). This CDR3 spans 14 amino acids. The CDR3 is CASSPGTGDYEQYF. In DNA, the CDR3 is TGTGCCAGTAGTCCCGGGACAGGGGACTACGAGCAGTACTTC.

This clonotype came up a few times. This chain joins TRBV14 and TRBJ2-5, with a tentative D call TRBD2 (6 bases). This CDR3 has 19 residues. Trimming removed 3 bases at V and 2 bases at J, with 25 bases between. Looked up from germline, CDR1 is SGHDN and CDR2 is FVKESK. CDR3 DNA: TGTGCCAGCAGCCACCCTAACCATTGGAGGGTCTCCCTTCAAGAGACCCAGTACTTC. Translated: CASSHPNHWRVSLQETQYF.

The chain combines TRBV2 with TRBJ1-3; perhaps TRBD1 as D (5 bases). This CDR3 spans 13 amino acids. Looked up from germline, CDR1 is SNHLY and CDR2 is FYNNEI. The V and J ends lost 8 bases and 0 bases respectively, with 8 bases between them. The CDR3 DNA follows: TGTGCCAGCCTACAGGACTCTGGAAACACCATATATTTT. This gives the protein CASLQDSGNTIYF. Filled out from reference TRBV2 and TRBJ1-3, the complete variable domain reads EPEVTQTPSHQVTQMGQEVILRCVPISNHLYFYWYRQILGQKVEFLVSFYNNEISEKSEIFDDQFSVERPDGSNFTLKIRSTKLEDSAMYFCASLQDSGNTIYFGEGSWLTVV.

V is TRBV7-6 and J is TRBJ2-2; D is unresolved. The V gene lost 0 bases and the J gene lost 7 bases, with 21 bases spanning the gap. The CDR3 is made up of 18 amino acids. Germline V gene data show CDR1 as SGHVS and CDR2 as FNYEAQ. The CDR3: CASSLARIYLGKSGELFF. CDR3 DNA: TGTGCCAGCAGCTTAGCGCGAATCTATCTGGGAAAGAGCGGGGAGCTGTTTTTT.

This chain joins TRBV24-1 and TRBJ2-1; D not resolved. This CDR3 contains 13 residues. CDR1 and CDR2 from the germline V gene are KGHDR and SFDVKD. The V and J ends lost 3 bases and 6 bases respectively, with 8 bases between them. CDR3 amino acids: CATSDPASNEQFF. The DNA of the CDR3 is TGTGCCACCAGTGATCCAGCTAGCAATGAGCAGTTCTTC.

The chain employs TRBV2 and TRBJ1-5, with no clear D. The CDR3 is 15 amino acids. The germline V and J ends were trimmed by 3 bases and 1 base, with 10 bases remaining between them. Germline V lookup: CDR1 SNHLY, CDR2 FYNNEI. CDR3: CASSDGTESNQPQHF. The CDR3 DNA sequence: TGTGCCAGCAGTGATGGAACGGAAAGCAATCAGCCCCAGCATTTT.

The rearrangement uses TRBV18 and TRBJ1-1; TRBD1 matches at 7 bases. V lost 3 bases to trimming and J lost 2 bases; unmatched junction nucleotides: 6. The CDR3 is 15 residues long. Germline V gene lookup returns CDR1 KGHSH and CDR2 LQKENI. The chain's CDR3 is CASSPPGQTNTEAFF. CDR3 DNA sequence: TGTGCCAGCTCACCTCCGGGACAGACCAACACTGAAGCTTTCTTT.

The genes are TRBV5-1 and TRBJ2-2; TRBD2 agrees at 9 bases. The CDR3 has 16 residues. The trim removed 2 bases at V and 3 bases at J, leaving 5 bases unmatched. Germline values: CDR1 SGHRS, CDR2 YFSETQ. CDR3: CASSFGTSLYTGELFF. For the CDR3, the DNA is TGCGCCAGCAGCTTTGGGACTAGCCTATACACCGGGGAGCTGTTTTTT.

This clonotype was observed a few times. The rearrangement joins TRBV4-1 to TRBJ2-3; D is uncertain. The CDR3 loop spans 16 amino acids. V lost 2 bases and J lost 0, with 12 bases in between. Germline V gene lookup returns CDR1 MGHRA and CDR2 YSYEKL. CDR3 region: CASSQPSMTSTDTQYF. The CDR3 DNA reads as TGCGCCAGCAGCCAACCGTCTATGACTAGCACAGATACGCAGTATTTT.

J is TRBJ1-2 and V is TRBV11-3; D is unresolved. V lost 1 base and J lost 2, with 8 bases in between. Germline CDR1 is SGHNT and CDR2 is YENEEA. This CDR3 is built from 14 residues. Here the CDR3 reads CASSLGTSNYGYTF. In nucleotides, the CDR3 is TGTGCCAGCAGCTTAGGAACAAGCAACTATGGCTACACCTTC. The full variable domain, its missing parts supplied by reference TRBV11-3 and TRBJ1-2, is EAGVVQSPRYKIIEKKQPVAFWCNPISGHNTLYWYLQNLGQGPELLIRYENEEAVDDSQLPKDRFSAERLKGVDSTLKIQPAELGDSAVYLCASSLGTSNYGYTFGSGTRLTVV.

The J gene is TRBJ2-3, the V gene TRBV2; a possible D gene is TRBD2 (6 bases). Germline V gene data show CDR1 as SNHLY and CDR2 as FYNNEI. V lost 6 bases and J 6 bases, leaving 10 bases between the germline ends. This CDR3 spans 12 amino acids. The CDR3 DNA sequence: TGTGCCAGCAGGGAGGGCCTGGATACGCAGTATTTT. Amino acid sequence: CASREGLDTQYF.

The chain uses TRBV9 and TRBJ2-7; possibly TRBD1 for D (6 bases). The CDR3 extends over 15 amino acids. CDR1 is SGDLS and CDR2 is YYNGEE in the germline V gene. V lost 4 bases and J lost 2, with 16 bases in between. CDR3 DNA: TGTGCCAGCAGCCGATCTTGGGGGCAAGCCTACGAGCAGTACTTC. Its translation is CASSRSWGQAYEQYF.

This clonotype was seen a handful of times. V gene TRBV2 combines with J gene TRBJ2-1; D might be TRBD2 (5 bases). In germline, CDR1 is SNHLY, CDR2 FYNNEI. Trimming left V 5 bases short and J 4 bases short, with 21 bases between. This CDR3 comprises 17 residues. The CDR3 DNA reads as TGTGCCAGCAGTCCGTGGGTTCGCAGCGGAAGTTACAATGAGCAGTTCTTC. The encoded protein is CASSPWVRSGSYNEQFF.

V gene TRBV28 combines with J gene TRBJ2-1; D perhaps matches TRBD2 (5 bases). Germline V gene sequence: CDR1 MDHEN, CDR2 SYDVKM. This CDR3 spans 15 amino acids. The germline V and J ends were trimmed by 3 bases and 2 bases, with 11 bases remaining between them. CDR3 region: CASSLEEHPYNEQFF. The CDR3 DNA follows: TGTGCCAGCAGTTTGGAGGAGCATCCCTACAATGAGCAGTTCTTC.

This clonotype was seen just once. This chain joins TRBV20-1 and TRBJ2-1; TRBD2 might be the D (5 bases). CDR1 and CDR2 (germline): DFQATT, SNEGSKA (reference sequence). Trimming took off 1 base at V and 1 base at J, with 23 bases between the two ends. This CDR3 is built from 19 residues. CDR3 sequence reads: CSARGGGLGPILSYNEQFF. The CDR3 nucleotides are TGCAGTGCTAGAGGTGGCGGGCTGGGCCCCATTCTGTCCTACAATGAGCAGTTCTTC.

The V call is TRBV13, the J call TRBJ2-7; 7 bases match TRBD2. CDR3 length equals 14 residues. Germline V gene data show CDR1 as PRHDT and CDR2 as FYEKMQ (reference sequence). V dropped 7 bases and J dropped 0; count of bases not matched to a gene: 6. The CDR3, as DNA: TGTGCCAGCATGGTGACTAGCAGCTCCTACGAGCAGTACTTC. Protein sequence: CASMVTSSSYEQYF. The entire variable domain, with the rest obtained from reference TRBV13 and TRBJ2-7, is as follows: AAGVIQSPRHLIKEKRETATLKCYPIPRHDTVYWYQQGPGQDPQFLISFYEKMQSDKGSIPDRFSAQQFSDYHSELNMSSLELGDSALYFCASMVTSSSYEQYFGPGTRLTVT.

The chain carries TRBV7-9 and TRBJ2-3; D is uncertain. CDR1 and CDR2 (germline): SEHNR, FQNEAQ (reference sequence). This CDR3 is 12 amino acids long. V gave up 6 bases and J gave up 5 bases, with 9 bases separating them. CDR3: CASSSIKDTQYF. The CDR3 DNA follows: TGTGCCAGCAGTTCGATCAAAGATACGCAGTATTTT.